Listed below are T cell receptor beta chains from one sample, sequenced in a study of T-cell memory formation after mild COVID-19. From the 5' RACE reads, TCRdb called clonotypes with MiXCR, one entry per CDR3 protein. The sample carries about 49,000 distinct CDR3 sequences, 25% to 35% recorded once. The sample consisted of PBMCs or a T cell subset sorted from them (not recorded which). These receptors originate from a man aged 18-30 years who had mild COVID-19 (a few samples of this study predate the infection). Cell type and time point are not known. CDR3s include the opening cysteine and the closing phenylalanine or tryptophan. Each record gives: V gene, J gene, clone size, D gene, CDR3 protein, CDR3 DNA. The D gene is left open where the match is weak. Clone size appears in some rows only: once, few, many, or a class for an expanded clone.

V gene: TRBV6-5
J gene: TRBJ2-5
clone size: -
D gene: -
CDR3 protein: CASSQFLGDWTQYF
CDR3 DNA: TGTGCCAGCAGCCAATTCCTCGGGGATTGGACCCAGTACTTC

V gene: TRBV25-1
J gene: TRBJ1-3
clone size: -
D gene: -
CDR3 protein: CASSEWDGVPGNTIYF
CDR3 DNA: TGTGCCAGCAGTGAATGGGACGGGGTGCCTGGAAACACCATATATTTT

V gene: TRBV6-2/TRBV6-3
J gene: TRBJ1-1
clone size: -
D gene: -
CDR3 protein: CASSYPGRLEAFF
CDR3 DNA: TGTGCCAGCAGTTACCCAGGGAGACTTGAAGCTTTCTTT

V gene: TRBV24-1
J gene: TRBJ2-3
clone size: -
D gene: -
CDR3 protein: CATRDSRLGTDTQYF
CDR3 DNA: TGTGCCACCAGGGACTCCCGCCTCGGCACAGATACGCAGTATTTT

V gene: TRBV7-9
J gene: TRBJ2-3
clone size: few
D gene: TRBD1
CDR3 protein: CASSLGQGPDTQYF
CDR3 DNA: TGTGCCAGCAGCTTAGGACAGGGCCCGGATACGCAGTATTTT

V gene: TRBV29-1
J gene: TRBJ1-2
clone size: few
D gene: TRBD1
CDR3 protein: CSVQGGYDYGYTF
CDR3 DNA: TGCAGCGTCCAGGGGGGGTACGACTATGGCTACACCTTC

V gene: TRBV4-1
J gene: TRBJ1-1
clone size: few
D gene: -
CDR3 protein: CASSQEAPGGRNTEAFF
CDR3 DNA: TGCGCCAGCAGCCAAGAGGCGCCCGGGGGGCGGAACACTGAAGCTTTCTTT

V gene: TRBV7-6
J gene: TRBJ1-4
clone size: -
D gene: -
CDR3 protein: CARVVGNTGPPFATNEKLFF
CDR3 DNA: TGTGCCAGAGTCGTCGGGAATACAGGGCCCCCCTTTGCAACTAATGAAAAACTGTTTTTT

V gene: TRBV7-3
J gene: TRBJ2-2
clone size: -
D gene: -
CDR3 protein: CASSPGRYTGELFF
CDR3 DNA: TGTGCCAGCAGCCCCGGGCGCTACACCGGGGAGCTGTTTTTT

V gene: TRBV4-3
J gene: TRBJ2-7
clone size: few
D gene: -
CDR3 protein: CASSQEWQGNSYEQYF
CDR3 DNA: TGCGCCAGCAGCCAAGAGTGGCAGGGGAACTCCTACGAGCAGTACTTC

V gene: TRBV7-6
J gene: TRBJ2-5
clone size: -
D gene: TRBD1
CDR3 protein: CASSTRTGDQETQYF
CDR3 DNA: TGTGCCAGCAGCACGCGGACAGGGGACCAAGAGACCCAGTACTTC

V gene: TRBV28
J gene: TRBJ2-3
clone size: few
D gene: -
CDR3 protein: CASSLRGASTDTQYF
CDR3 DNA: TGTGCCAGCAGTTTGAGGGGGGCTAGCACAGATACGCAGTATTTT

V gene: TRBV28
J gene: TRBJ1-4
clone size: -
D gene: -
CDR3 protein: CASSPAVRGEKLFF
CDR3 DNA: TGTGCCAGCAGTCCCGCAGTCAGGGGTGAAAAACTGTTTTTT

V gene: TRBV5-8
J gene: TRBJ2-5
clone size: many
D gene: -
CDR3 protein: CASSLGGTKRRETQYF
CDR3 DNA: TGTGCCAGCAGCTTGGGGGGGACAAAAAGACGAGAGACCCAGTACTTC

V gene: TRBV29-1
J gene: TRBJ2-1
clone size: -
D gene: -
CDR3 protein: CSVAPTYNEQFF
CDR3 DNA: TGCAGCGTGGCTCCGACCTACAATGAGCAGTTCTTC

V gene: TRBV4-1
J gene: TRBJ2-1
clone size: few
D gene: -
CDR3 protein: CASSQAGTAEQFF
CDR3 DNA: TGCGCCAGCAGCCAAGCTGGGACGGCTGAGCAGTTCTTC

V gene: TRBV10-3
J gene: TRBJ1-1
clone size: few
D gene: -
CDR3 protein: CAISEGGKGHTEAFF
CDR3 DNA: TGTGCCATCAGTGAGGGCGGTAAGGGCCACACTGAAGCTTTCTTT

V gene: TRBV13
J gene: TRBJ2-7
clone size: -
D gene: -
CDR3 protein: CASSPSGTATYEQYF
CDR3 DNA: TGTGCCAGCAGCCCGTCGGGGACTGCAACCTACGAGCAGTACTTC

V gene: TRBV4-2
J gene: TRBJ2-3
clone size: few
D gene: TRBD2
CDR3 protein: CASSQEGGSDTQYF
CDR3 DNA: TGTGCCAGCAGCCAAGAGGGGGGGTCAGATACGCAGTATTTT

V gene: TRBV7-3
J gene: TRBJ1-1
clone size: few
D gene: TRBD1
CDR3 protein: CASSLFPLTGKNTEAFF
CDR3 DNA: TGTGCCAGCAGCTTATTCCCCTTGACAGGGAAGAACACTGAAGCTTTCTTT

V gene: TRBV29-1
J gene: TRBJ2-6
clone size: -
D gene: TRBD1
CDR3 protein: CSVEEQGARTNVLTF
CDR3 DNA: TGCAGCGTTGAAGAACAGGGGGCGCGGACCAACGTCCTGACTTTC

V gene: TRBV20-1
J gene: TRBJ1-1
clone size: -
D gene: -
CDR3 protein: CSARGPRGAEAFF
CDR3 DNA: TGCAGTGCTAGGGGCCCGAGGGGGGCTGAAGCTTTCTTT

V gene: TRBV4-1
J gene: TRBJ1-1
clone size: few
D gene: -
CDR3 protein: CASSPEGDTEAFF
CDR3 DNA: TGCGCCAGCAGCCCGGAGGGGGACACTGAAGCTTTCTTT

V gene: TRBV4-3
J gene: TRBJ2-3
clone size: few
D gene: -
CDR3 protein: CASSHSSDTQYF
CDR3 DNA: TGCGCCAGCAGCCACTCCTCAGATACGCAGTATTTT

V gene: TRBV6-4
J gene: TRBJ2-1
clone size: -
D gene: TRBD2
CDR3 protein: CASSEGLAGHNEQFF
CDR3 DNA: TGTGCCAGCAGTGAAGGCCTAGCGGGCCACAATGAGCAGTTCTTC

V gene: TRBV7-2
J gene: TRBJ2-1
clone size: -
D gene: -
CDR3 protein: CASSSGAYRQFF
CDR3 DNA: TGTGCCAGCAGCTCCGGGGCTTACCGGCAGTTCTTC

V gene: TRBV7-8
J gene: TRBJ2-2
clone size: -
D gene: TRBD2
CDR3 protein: CASPPLAGGTGELFF
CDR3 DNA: TGTGCCAGCCCCCCACTAGCGGGAGGGACCGGGGAGCTGTTTTTT

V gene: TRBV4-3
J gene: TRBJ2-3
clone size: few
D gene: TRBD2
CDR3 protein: CASSQDGTSHTDTQYF
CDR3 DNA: TGCGCCAGCAGCCAAGATGGGACTAGCCACACAGATACGCAGTATTTT

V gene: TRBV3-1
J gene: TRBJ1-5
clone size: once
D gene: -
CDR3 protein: CASSPEGGQPQHF
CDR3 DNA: TGTGCCAGCAGCCCCGAGGGAGGTCAGCCCCAGCATTTT

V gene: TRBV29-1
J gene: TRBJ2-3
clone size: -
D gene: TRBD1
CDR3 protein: CSARTGEGDTQYF
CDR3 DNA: TGCAGCGCTCGGACAGGGGAGGGAGATACGCAGTATTTT

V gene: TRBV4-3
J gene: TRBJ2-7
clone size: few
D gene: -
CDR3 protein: CASSQSPHGRLSYEQYF
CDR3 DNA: TGCGCCAGCAGCCAAAGTCCCCACGGCAGACTCTCCTACGAGCAGTACTTC

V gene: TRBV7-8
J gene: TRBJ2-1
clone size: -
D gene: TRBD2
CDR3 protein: CASSLALIAGFSYNEQFF
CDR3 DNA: TGTGCCAGCAGCTTAGCGCTTATAGCGGGGTTCTCCTACAATGAGCAGTTCTTC

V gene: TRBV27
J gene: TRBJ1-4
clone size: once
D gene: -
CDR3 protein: CASQRGTERRWGEKLFF
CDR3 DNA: TGTGCCAGCCAAAGGGGGACCGAACGAAGGTGGGGTGAAAAACTGTTTTTT

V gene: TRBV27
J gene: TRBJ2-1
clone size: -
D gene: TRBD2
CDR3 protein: CASSWRLAGLYNEQFF
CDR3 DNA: TGTGCCAGCAGTTGGAGACTAGCGGGGCTATACAATGAGCAGTTCTTC

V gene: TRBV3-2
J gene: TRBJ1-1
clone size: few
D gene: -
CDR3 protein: CASSQERPQGFF
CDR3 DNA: TGTGCCAGCAGCCAAGAAAGACCCCAAGGTTTCTTT

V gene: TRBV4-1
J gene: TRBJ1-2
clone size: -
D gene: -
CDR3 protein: CASSQERFGYGYTF
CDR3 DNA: TGCGCCAGCAGCCAAGAGCGATTCGGCTATGGCTACACCTTC

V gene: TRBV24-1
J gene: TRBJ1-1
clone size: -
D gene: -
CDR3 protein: CATSDRRRGGPLTEAFF
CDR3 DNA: TGTGCCACCAGTGATCGACGCCGTGGGGGACCTCTCACTGAAGCTTTCTTT

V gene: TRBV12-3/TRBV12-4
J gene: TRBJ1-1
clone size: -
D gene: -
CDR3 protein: CASSQGRGTEAFF
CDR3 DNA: TGTGCCAGCAGCCAGGGACGGGGCACTGAAGCTTTCTTT

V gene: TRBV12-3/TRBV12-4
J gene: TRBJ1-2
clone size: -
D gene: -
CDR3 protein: CASSFEGDYGYTF
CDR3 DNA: TGTGCCAGCAGTTTTGAGGGTGACTATGGCTACACCTTC

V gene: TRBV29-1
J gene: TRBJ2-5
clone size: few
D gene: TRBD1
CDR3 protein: CSVGPLTGTGEETQYF
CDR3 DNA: TGCAGCGTTGGCCCTCTAACCGGGACAGGGGAAGAGACCCAGTACTTC

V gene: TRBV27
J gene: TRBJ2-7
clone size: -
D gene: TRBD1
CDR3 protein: CASSLPGQGSEQYF
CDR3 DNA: TGTGCCAGCAGTCTTCCGGGACAGGGATCCGAGCAGTACTTC

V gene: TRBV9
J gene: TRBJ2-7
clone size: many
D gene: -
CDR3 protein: CASSPGTSSYEQYF
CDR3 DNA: TGTGCCAGCAGCCCCGGGACATCCTCCTACGAGCAGTACTTC

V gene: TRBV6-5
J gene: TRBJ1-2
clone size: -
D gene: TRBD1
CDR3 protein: CASSIDRGALVYGYTF
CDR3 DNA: TGTGCCAGCAGTATCGACAGGGGAGCGCTCGTCTATGGCTACACCTTC

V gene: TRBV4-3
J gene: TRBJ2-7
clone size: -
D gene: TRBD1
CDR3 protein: CASSQESRTGSIDEQYF
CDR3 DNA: TGCGCCAGCAGCCAAGAGTCTAGGACAGGGTCTATAGACGAGCAGTACTTC

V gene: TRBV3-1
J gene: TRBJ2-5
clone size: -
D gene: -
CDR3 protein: CASSQDRADQETQYF
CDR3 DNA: TGTGCCAGCAGCCAAGATCGGGCAGACCAAGAGACCCAGTACTTC

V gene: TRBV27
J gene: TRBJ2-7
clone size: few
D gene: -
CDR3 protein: CASSFTGTYEQYF
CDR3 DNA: TGTGCCAGCAGTTTCACGGGGACCTACGAGCAGTACTTC

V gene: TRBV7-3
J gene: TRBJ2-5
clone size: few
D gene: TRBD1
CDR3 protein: CASSYVPGTGEETQYF
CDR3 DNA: TGTGCCAGCAGCTATGTGCCGGGGACAGGGGAAGAGACCCAGTACTTC

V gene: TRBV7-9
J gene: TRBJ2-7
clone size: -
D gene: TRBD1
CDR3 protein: CASRGQGDYEQYF
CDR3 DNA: TGTGCCAGCAGAGGACAGGGGGATTACGAGCAGTACTTC

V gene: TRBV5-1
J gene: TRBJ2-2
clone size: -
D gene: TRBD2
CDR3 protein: CASSPGRGYTGELFF
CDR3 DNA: TGCGCCAGCAGTCCCGGGAGGGGTTACACCGGGGAGCTGTTTTTT

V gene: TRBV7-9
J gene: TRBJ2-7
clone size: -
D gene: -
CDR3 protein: CASSPRGEQSEQYF
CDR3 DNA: TGTGCCAGCAGCCCTCGTGGGGAGCAGAGCGAGCAGTACTTC

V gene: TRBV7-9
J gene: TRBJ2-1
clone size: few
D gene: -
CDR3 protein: CASPGRGPLDEQFF
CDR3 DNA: TGTGCCAGCCCGGGTAGGGGACCTCTGGATGAGCAGTTCTTC

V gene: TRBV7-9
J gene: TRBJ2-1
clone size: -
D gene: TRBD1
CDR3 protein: CASSYRTGSYNEQFF
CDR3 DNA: TGTGCCAGCAGCTACAGGACAGGCTCCTACAATGAGCAGTTCTTC